The 26 T cell receptor beta chains reported below all come from one sample, sequenced in a study of T-cell reconstitution after alpha-beta-depleted transplantation in children. Preparation of the TCRbeta library used unique molecular identifiers. TCRdb ran MiXCR on the PCR reads and lists one entry per CDR3 protein. The sample yields some 250,000 distinct CDR3 sequences, around 11% seen once. This specimen consisted of PBMCs from the stem cell graft donor, obtained from the stem cell graft. All receptors derive from a human donor who donated a stem cell graft to a child with acute lymphoblastic leukemia.

This clonotype is a singleton in its sample. A read error may explain this, as a much larger clone is one base away. The CDR3 DNA reads TGCAGCGTTGAGGGACAGAGTAATCCCACTGAAGCTTTCTTT. It yields the protein CSVEGQSNPTEAFF. V is TRBV29-1 and J is TRBJ1-1; 7 bases map to TRBD1. CDR3 length equals 14 residues. In germline, CDR1 is SQVTM, CDR2 ANQGSEA. V trimming: 3 bases; J trimming: 4 bases; junction bases outside the gene matches: 8.

The chain uses TRBV20-1 and TRBJ1-4; D gene ambiguous. Trimming took 5 bases from V and 2 from J, leaving 9 bases between them. The CDR3 contains 13 residues. CDR1 and CDR2 from the germline V gene are DFQATT and SNEGSKA (reference sequence). The CDR3 DNA sequence: TGCAGTGCTGCCGGGATGACTAATGAAAAACTGTTTTTT. Encoded protein: CSAAGMTNEKLFF.

The table lists this clonotype with many counts. V gene TRBV27 combines with J gene TRBJ2-7, with TRBD1 as a possible D gene (6 bases). Germline V lookup: CDR1 MNHEY, CDR2 SMNVEV (reference sequence). The CDR3 is 13 residues long. Trimming shortened V by 5 bases and J by 0 bases, and 8 bases separated the two germline ends. The CDR3 here is CASSVQGSYEQYF. As DNA, the CDR3 is TGTGCCAGCAGTGTACAGGGCTCCTACGAGCAGTACTTC.

This clonotype was seen ten or more times. The chain joins TRBV5-4 to TRBJ1-6; D uncertain. There are 16 residues in the CDR3. Germline assignment: CDR1 SGHNT and CDR2 YYREEE (reference sequence). Trimming pared 0 bases from V and 1 base from J, leaving 8 bases between. The CDR3 DNA is TGTGCCAGCAGCTTGGATGGGATGTCCTATAATTCACCCCTCCACTTT. It specifies CASSLDGMSYNSPLHF.

This clonotype was seen repeatedly, ten times or more. V is TRBV20-1 and J is TRBJ2-1; TRBD2 agrees at 9 bases. Germline V gene sequence: CDR1 DFQATT, CDR2 SNEGSKA (reference sequence). The CDR3 loop spans 14 amino acids. CDR3 sequence (DNA): TGCAGCCTCGGGGGGGCTAGCGGGAAGGATGAGCAGTTCTTC. It translates to CSLGGASGKDEQFF.

This clonotype came up many times. The genes are TRBV5-1 and TRBJ2-3; D is uncertain. The germline gives CDR1 SGHRS, CDR2 YFSETQ. The CDR3 runs to 15 residues. V was pared by 0 bases and J by 2 bases, with 10 bases between. The CDR3 nucleotides are TGCGCCAGCAGCTTGGTGGTGGCTATCACAGATACGCAGTATTTT. Translated, it gives CASSLVVAITDTQYF.

At least ten counts were recorded for this clonotype. The gene calls are TRBV9 and TRBJ2-3; D may be TRBD1 (6 bases). The germline V gene encodes CDR1 SGDLS and CDR2 YYNGEE. The CDR3 spans 16 residues. V lost 5 bases and J lost 0, with 16 bases in between. The CDR3 DNA is TGTGCCAGCAGTGCTACAGGGCTTCATAGCACAGATACGCAGTATTTT. It translates to CASSATGLHSTDTQYF.

This clonotype was recorded at least ten times. The chain joins TRBV20-1 to TRBJ2-5; D is uncertain. This CDR3 spans 13 amino acids. The V gene lost 3 bases and the J gene lost 5 bases, with 13 bases spanning the gap. The V gene's germline CDR1 is DFQATT and CDR2 SNEGSKA (reference sequence). The CDR3 DNA is TGCAGTGCTAGGCCCGCCGCGGTGGAGACCCAGTACTTC. Its translation: CSARPAAVETQYF.

The chain links TRBV6-5 to TRBJ2-1; D gene uncertain. CDR1 is MNHEY and CDR2 is SVGAGI in the germline V gene. The V and J ends lost 2 bases and 2 bases respectively, with 10 bases between them. This CDR3 contains 15 residues. The CDR3, as DNA: TGTGCCAGCAGTTACGCCACGTTCCCCTACAATGAGCAGTTCTTC. It specifies CASSYATFPYNEQFF.

This clonotype was counted once. A much larger clone is a single base away; this may be a read error. This chain joins TRBV28 and TRBJ1-1; the D is unclear. The CDR3 sequence is 12 residues long. Looked up from germline, CDR1 is MDHEN and CDR2 is SYDVKM. The germline V and J ends were trimmed by 5 bases and 12 bases, with 16 bases remaining between them. This chain's CDR3 is CASSPRPEPTFF. CDR3 bases: TGTGCCAGCAGTCCGAGGCCGGAGCCAACTTTCTTT. Full variable domain (remainder filled in from reference TRBV28 and TRBJ1-1): DVKVTQSSRYLVKRTGEKVFLECVQDMDHENMFWYRQDPGLGLRLIYFSYDVKMKEKGDIPEGYSVSREKKERFSLILESASTNQTSMYLCASSPRPEPTFFGQGTRLTVV.

This clonotype was detected many times. V gene TRBV7-2 combines with J gene TRBJ2-1; 8 bases agree with TRBD2. Germline V lookup: CDR1 SGHTA, CDR2 FQGNSA. J gave up 6 bases and V 0 bases, and 10 bases lay outside the gene matches. The CDR3 spans 17 residues. The CDR3 bases are TGTGCCAGCAGCTTAGCGAGGGGGGGACTAGGTGTCAATGAGCAGTTCTTC. Its translation is CASSLARGGLGVNEQFF. The variable domain in full, completed from reference TRBV7-2 and TRBJ2-1, reads GAGVSQSPSNKVTEKGKDVELRCDPISGHTALYWYRQSLGQGLEFLIYFQGNSAPDKSGLPSDRFSAERTGGSVSTLTIQRTQQEDSAVYLCASSLARGGLGVNEQFFGPGTRLTVL.

This clonotype was seen ten or more times. The V and J genes are TRBV11-3 and TRBJ2-1, with D unclear. The ends were cut back, 3 bases at V and 8 bases at J, with 14 bases in the middle. CDR3 length: 14 amino acids. Germline CDR1 and CDR2: SGHNT and YENEEA. CDR3 sequence: CASSFSFRADEQFF. CDR3 DNA: TGTGCCAGCAGCTTCTCATTTCGAGCAGATGAGCAGTTCTTC.

This clonotype occurred many times. The chain links TRBV6-5 to TRBJ1-1; D is perhaps TRBD1 (5 bases). The CDR3 is made up of 12 amino acids. The germline V gene encodes CDR1 MNHEY and CDR2 SVGAGI. V was cut by 10 bases and J by 4 bases, with 13 bases left in between. The CDR3 nucleotides are TGTGCCACCTGGGGGGAGGTCACTGAAGCTTTCTTT. As protein: CATWGEVTEAFF.

The sample holds many counts of this clonotype. The chain employs TRBV27 and TRBJ1-2; D is unclear. V gave up 5 bases and J gave up 3 bases, with 19 bases separating them. The CDR3 runs to 16 residues. Germline V CDR1 and CDR2: MNHEY, SMNVEV (reference sequence). Here the CDR3 reads CASSPNPDGNYYGYTF. The CDR3 nucleotides read TGTGCCAGCAGTCCGAATCCCGACGGGAATTACTATGGCTACACCTTC.

In its sample, this clonotype was seen many times. The chain has TRBV3-1 and TRBJ1-2, with 7 positions matching TRBD1. CDR1 and CDR2 from the germline V gene are LGHDT and YNNKEL (reference sequence). The V segment lost 2 bases and the J segment 2 bases; nucleotides outside the gene matches: 5. There are 15 residues in the CDR3. The CDR3 DNA is TGTGCCAGCAGCCAAACCTGGACAGGAAACTATGGCTACACCTTC. This encodes CASSQTWTGNYGYTF. Using reference TRBV3-1 and TRBJ1-2 for the parts outside the CDR3, the full variable domain is DTAVSQTPKYLVTQMGNDKSIKCEQNLGHDTMYWYKQDSKKFLKIMFSYNNKELIINETVPNRFSPKSPDKAHLNLHINSLELGDSAVYFCASSQTWTGNYGYTFGSGTRLTVV.

Ten or more counts support this clonotype. V is TRBV5-6 and J is TRBJ2-7; 12 bases fit TRBD2. This CDR3 contains 17 residues. V lost 0 bases and J lost 1; bases outside the gene matches: 5. The germline CDR1 and CDR2 sequences are SGHDT and YYEEEE. The CDR3 DNA follows: TGTGCCAGCAGCTTGGGACTAGCGGGAGCAGGGTCCTACGAGCAGTACTTC. It codes for CASSLGLAGAGSYEQYF.

Of note for this clonotype: A much more abundant neighbour one base away suggests this may be a read error. The chain couples TRBV20-1 to TRBJ2-3; D gene ambiguous. Germline V lookup: CDR1 DFQATT, CDR2 SNEGSKA (reference sequence). This CDR3 comprises 12 residues. The CDR3 nucleotides read TGCAGTGCCTCCCATAGCACAGATAGGCAGTATTTT. It specifies CSASHSTDRQYF.

Regarding this clonotype: The junction and the germline gene differ at one end; a read error may be behind it. V usage is TRBV9 and J usage is TRBJ2-2, with a weak D call TRBD2 (5 bases). CDR1 is SGDLS, CDR2 YYNGEE, per germline. The CDR3 spans 14 residues. The CDR3 here is CASSVGSYTGEPFF. CDR3 nucleotides: TGTGCCAGCAGCGTAGGCTCATACACCGGGGAGCCGTTTTTT.

The chain recombines TRBV7-8 with TRBJ1-4, with TRBD1 identical over 7 bases. Germline CDR1 is SGHVS and CDR2 is FQNEAQ. The V and J ends lost 5 bases and 4 bases, in that order; junction bases with no gene match: 10. This CDR3 comprises 16 residues. The CDR3 region is CASSPLQTGHNEKLFF. The CDR3 DNA follows: TGTGCCAGCAGCCCTCTCCAGACAGGGCATAATGAAAAACTGTTTTTT.

About this clonotype itself: With a much larger clone just one base away, this may be a read error. The rearrangement links TRBV28 to TRBJ1-1, with 8 bases aligning to TRBD1. V was pared by 6 bases and J by 0 bases, with 9 bases of the junction left unmatched. This CDR3 is built from 16 residues. Germline CDR1 reads MDHEN; CDR2 reads SYDVKM. Written as DNA, the CDR3 is TGTGCCAGCAGCGCCAGGGGGCTACTCATGAACACTGAAGCTTTCTTT. This codes for CASSARGLLMNTEAFF.

This clonotype showed up many times. This chain connects TRBV6-5 to TRBJ2-2; D might be TRBD1 (6 bases). The CDR3 has 16 amino acids. The V and J ends lost 2 bases and 5 bases respectively, with 15 bases between them. From germline, CDR1 is MNHEY and CDR2 SVGAGI. The CDR3 sequence: CASSYGVGQGTGELFF. Written as DNA, the CDR3 is TGTGCCAGCAGTTACGGGGTCGGGCAGGGGACCGGGGAGCTGTTTTTT.

This clonotype showed up many times. The rearrangement uses TRBV5-6 and TRBJ2-7; 10 nucleotides align to TRBD1. The CDR3 has 15 residues. Unmatched junction bases numbered 10, after V lost 4 bases and J lost 6 bases. Germline V CDR1 and CDR2: SGHDT, YYEEEE. CDR3 in DNA: TGTGCCAGCAGCCGAAAACCTAGGACAGGGGGCGAGCAGTACTTC. Translation: CASSRKPRTGGEQYF.

This clonotype was counted between two and nine times. This chain uses TRBV4-1 with TRBJ2-7, with D perhaps being TRBD1 or TRBD2 (5 bases each). Trimming took off 4 bases at V and 0 bases at J, with 16 bases between the two ends. CDR1 and CDR2 (germline): MGHRA, YSYEKL. The CDR3 has 16 residues. The CDR3 DNA is TGCGCCAGCAGCCCATTGCCCGGGACCATCTCCTACGAGCAGTACTTC. Translating gives CASSPLPGTISYEQYF.

This clonotype was observed many times. The chain combines TRBV7-8 with TRBJ2-1; no clear D gene. The germline V gene has CDR1 SGHVS and CDR2 FQNEAQ. V was cut by 1 base and J by 8 bases, with 9 bases left in between. This CDR3 has 13 residues. CDR3 coding DNA: TGTGCCAGCAGCTTAGGCTCTCGCGATGAGCAGTTCTTC. This codes for CASSLGSRDEQFF.

This clonotype was observed many times. The chain carries TRBV7-2 and TRBJ2-1; TRBD1 might be the D (5 bases). Germline CDR1 is SGHTA and CDR2 is FQGNSA. This CDR3 has 15 amino acids. Trimming pared 1 base from V and 2 bases from J, leaving 9 bases between. CDR3 sequence: CASSLEGPAYNEQFF. The CDR3 nucleotides read TGTGCCAGCAGCTTAGAGGGGCCAGCCTACAATGAGCAGTTCTTC.

In this sample, this clonotype turned up many times. The V call is TRBV7-9, the J call TRBJ1-1; D unresolved. The germline gives CDR1 SEHNR, CDR2 FQNEAQ (reference sequence). The CDR3 extends over 15 amino acids. V was clipped by 1 base and J by 0 bases, with 9 bases between them. CDR3 coding DNA: TGTGCCAGCAGCTTAGAGGTACTTATGAACACTGAAGCTTTCTTT. This codes for CASSLEVLMNTEAFF.